This T cell receptor (beta chain) appears in the sequencing data of a study of blood T cell repertoires in COVID-19 (TCRdb year 2020). Background on the whole study: Samples from collaborators originated in the United States, Italy and Spain and spanned both the acute and convalescent phases of COVID-19. The prospective study material was composed of cDNA or gDNA derived from T cells, B-cell-depleted T cells, or PBMCs. Subjects who had been exposed to COVID-19, were actively infected with it, or had recovered from it provided the deeply sampled blood TCRbeta repertoires that made up the dataset. The repertoires were made available in a free public database intended to serve as a resource for research on the immune response to SARS-CoV-2. The samples were drawn from two sources: the first 160 participants of the ongoing ImmuneRACE study, and 950 to 1,500 subjects contributed by 6 global collaborators. Nearly every sample came with metadata listing a de-identified subject ID, COVID-19 status, age in years and sex. Where available, HLA class I and class II types were taken from metadata supplied by the sample provider and were not determined by assay-based typing.

With respect to this clone: This clone's antigen is unknown. Base-call qualities are not available, and no considerably larger clone is one nucleotide away.

TCRbeta CDR3 regions were amplified from genomic DNA using the immunoSEQ Assay, a bias-controlled multiplex PCR. The study's own analysis went as follows. Nucleated cell counts per sample were estimated from amplification of reference gene primers within the assay. Sequence reads were collapsed and filtered to measure the absolute abundance of every unique TCRbeta CDR3 rearrangement. For each sample, productive Simpson clonality was calculated as the square root of Simpson's diversity index across productive rearrangements. TCRdb stores this immuneACCESS table with in-frame sequences only. Part of the clones is absent; in the studies checked, under half of the shortfall reflects unresolved V genes, and no reason is known for the rest. The V and J calls and clone size come from that table; D and trimming were worked out from the DNA. This sample gives about 140,000 clones in total; about 74% of them show up just once. The top ten constitute roughly 17% of the sample.

Collaborating institutions collected whole blood in K2EDTA tubes following their own protocols. For TCRbeta analysis, collaborator samples were shipped as frozen whole blood, as isolated PBMCs, or as DNA extracted from either sample type. The paper as a whole reports these results and caveats: The quantity of clinical and demographic metadata differed by source and by participant and was supplied without curation.

This sequence was found in a man aged 45 to 65 with acute or convalescent COVID-19. Sequencing used peripheral blood.

The DNA is as follows: TGTGCCAGCAGCTTTGGCGGGTGGGATACGCAGTATTTT. Translated, this is CASSFGGWDTQYF. The chain is assembled from TRBV5-5 and TRBJ2-3; a weak D assignment points to TRBD2 (5 bases agree). The germline V gene encodes CDR1 SGHKS and CDR2 YYEKEE (reference sequence). V is reduced by 2 bases and J by 6 bases, leaving a spacing of 10 bases between them. The CDR3 starts with the cysteine, ends with the phenylalanine, and has 13 residues. The retained sequence is limited to the CDR3, 39 bases, with the frame set at the first base.